One and the same sample provided the 8 T cell receptor beta chains below, sequenced in a study of T cell responses to AZD1222 COVID-19 vaccine. Clones were read by immunoSEQ multiplex PCR, and TCRdb kept only the in-frame ones, dropping some. The sample consists of tens of thousands of clones, approximately 90% of them appearing once. Sequenced here: peripheral blood, sampled on day 0 of AZD1222 vaccination. Receptor source: an adult in good health.

The rearrangement links TRBV19 to TRBJ2-1, with a weak D call TRBD2 (5 bases). Germline V CDR1 and CDR2: LNHDA, SQIVND (reference sequence). The ends were cut back, 7 bases at V and 1 base at J, with 11 bases in the middle. This CDR3 is 14 amino acids long. In DNA, the CDR3 is TGTGCCAGTAACCGGGGAGCTTCCTACAATGAGCAGTTCTTC. It translates to CASNRGASYNEQFF. Looking up the rest from reference TRBV19 and TRBJ2-1 gives the full variable domain: DGGITQSPKYLFRKEGQNVTLSCEQNLNHDAMYWYRQDPGQGLRLIYYSQIVNDFQKGDIAEGYSVSREKKESFPLTVTSAQKNPTAFYLCASNRGASYNEQFFGPGTRLTVL.

This chain links TRBV7-8 with TRBJ1-1; tentatively, D is TRBD1 (6 bases). This CDR3 comprises 14 residues. V was trimmed by 5 bases and J by 10 bases, leaving 20 bases between them. Germline-derived CDR1 and CDR2 are SGHVS and FQNEAQ. The CDR3 DNA sequence: TGTGCCAGCAGCCCTGTTGGGGGGGGCTGGGGAGCTTTCTTT. It codes for CASSPVGGGWGAFF.

The chain joins TRBV19 to TRBJ2-3, with 8 positions matching TRBD2. This CDR3 contains 14 residues. Germline V gene lookup returns CDR1 LNHDA and CDR2 SQIVND (reference sequence). The junction had 11 bases not matched to a gene; V was cut back by 10 bases and J by 5 bases. The CDR3 reads CATREGGRLDTQYF. CDR3 nucleotide sequence: TGTGCCACCCGGGAGGGTGGTCGTTTAGATACGCAGTATTTT.

The chain joins TRBV3-1 (or the pseudogene TRBV3-2) to TRBJ1-1, with D unresolved. Trimming took 0 bases from V and 3 from J, leaving 11 bases between them. CDR1 is LGHDT, CDR2 YNNKEL, per germline (reference sequence). CDR3 length: 15 amino acids. The CDR3 DNA reads TGTGCCAGCAGCCAAGATCTTGGGTTGGACACTGAAGCTTTCTTT. It encodes CASSQDLGLDTEAFF.

The CDR3 is CATSSLRVMNTEAFF. The DNA for the CDR3 is TGTGCCACCTCATCACTCAGGGTGATGAACACTGAAGCTTTCTTT. The V gene is TRBV19, the J gene TRBJ1-1; D may be TRBD1 (5 bases). Trimming removed 10 bases from V and 0 bases from J, with 18 bases in between. Germline values: CDR1 LNHDA, CDR2 SQIVND (reference sequence). The CDR3 spans 15 residues.

V usage is TRBV28 and J usage is TRBJ2-2; D is possibly TRBD1 or TRBD2 (5 bases each). The CDR3 is made up of 16 amino acids. Trimming took off 7 bases at V and 0 bases at J, with 15 bases between the two ends. Per germline, CDR1 MDHEN and CDR2 SYDVKM. CDR3: CASTTRGLPNTGELFF. The CDR3 DNA sequence: TGTGCCAGCACCACCCGGGGCTTACCGAACACCGGGGAGCTGTTTTTT.

V usage is TRBV28 and J usage is TRBJ1-1; a possible D gene is TRBD1 (6 bases). Germline V lookup: CDR1 MDHEN, CDR2 SYDVKM. The germline V and J ends were trimmed by 2 bases and 5 bases, with 12 bases remaining between them. The CDR3 runs 14 residues. The CDR3 DNA follows: TGTGCCAGCAGTTTAAACGTAGGGGGGACTGAAGCTTTCTTT. Translated: CASSLNVGGTEAFF.

V gene TRBV10-3 combines with J gene TRBJ2-3; tentatively, D is TRBD1 or TRBD2 (5 bases each). Germline lookup yields CDR1 ENHRY and CDR2 SYGVKD. Trimming removed 0 bases at V and 3 bases at J, with 13 bases between. The CDR3 contains 16 residues. Here the CDR3 reads CAISESSGWGTDTQYF. The CDR3 DNA reads as TGTGCCATCAGTGAGTCGTCAGGGTGGGGGACAGATACGCAGTATTTT.